The next 27 T cell receptor beta chains were all read from a single sample in a study of blood T cell repertoires in COVID-19 (dated by TCRdb to 2019 to 2021). The method behind the library was the immunoSEQ multiplex PCR assay. TCRdb provides this immuneACCESS table in a form limited to in-frame rearrangements. Some clones are lacking; in checked studies, under half of them reflect an unresolved V gene, and why the rest are absent is not known. Here the sample has approximately 110,000 clones; approximately 85% occur a single time. The top ten constitute around 3.5% of the sample. Specimen: peripheral blood. The receptors come from a man aged 35-49 years with acute or convalescent COVID-19.

V gene TRBV27 combines with J gene TRBJ2-7; D may be TRBD2 (5 bases). This CDR3 is built from 14 residues. V lost 8 bases, J lost 1 base, and 15 bases lay in between. Germline assignment: CDR1 MNHEY and CDR2 SMNVEV (reference sequence). CDR3 DNA sequence: TGTGCCAGCGGAGGTTCTAGTCTTTCCTACGAGCAGTACTTC. Its protein product is CASGGSSLSYEQYF.

This clone was seen a handful of times. The CDR3 DNA reads as TGTGCCAGCAGCTTAGTAGCGGGGACCGGGGAGCTGTTTTTT. Protein: CASSLVAGTGELFF. This chain links TRBV11-1 with TRBJ2-2, with TRBD2 identical over 8 bases. The CDR3 loop spans 14 amino acids. V shed 1 base, J shed 5 bases, and the junction held 0 bases outside the gene matches. In germline, CDR1 is SGHAT, CDR2 FQDESV (reference sequence). Looking up the rest from reference TRBV11-1 and TRBJ2-2 gives the full variable domain: EAEVAQSPRYKITEKSQAVAFWCDPISGHATLYWYRQILGQGPELLVQFQDESVVDDSQLPKDRFSAERLKGVDSTLKIQPAELGDSAMYLCASSLVAGTGELFFGEGSRLTVL.

This clone occurred a few times. The chain joins TRBV19 to TRBJ1-6, with 7 bases that match TRBD1. The CDR3 loop spans 15 amino acids. The germline V gene has CDR1 LNHDA and CDR2 SQIVND (reference sequence). Unmatched junction bases numbered 8, after V lost 5 bases and J lost 7 bases. The CDR3 DNA follows: TGTGCCAGTAGTCCGGGGGACAGCTCGAATTCACCCCTCCACTTT. It translates to CASSPGDSSNSPLHF.

This chain joins TRBV6-5 and TRBJ2-1, with 7 bases identical to TRBD1. Per germline, CDR1 MNHEY and CDR2 SVGAGI. This CDR3 region has 13 residues. V shed 10 bases, J shed 5 bases, and the junction held 8 bases outside the gene matches. CDR3 coding DNA: TGTGCCAACAGGGACAGAAATAACAATGAGCAGTTCTTC. This translates into CANRDRNNNEQFF.

This clone was observed once. The V gene is TRBV7-6, the J gene TRBJ2-5; the match to TRBD2 covers 8 bases. CDR1 is SGHVS and CDR2 is FNYEAQ in the germline V gene. This CDR3 is 17 amino acids long. J gave up 0 bases and V 2 bases, and 8 bases lay outside the gene matches. The DNA for the CDR3 is TGTGCCAGCAGCTTAAGGCTAGCGGGTGTGTACCAAGAGACCCAGTACTTC. This gives the protein CASSLRLAGVYQETQYF. The variable domain in full, completed from reference TRBV7-6 and TRBJ2-5, reads GAGVSQSPRYKVTKRGQDVALRCDPISGHVSLYWYRQALGQGPEFLTYFNYEAQQDKSGLPNDRFSAERPEGSISTLTIQRTEQRDSAMYRCASSLRLAGVYQETQYFGPGTRLLVL.

The chain is built from TRBV7-8 and TRBJ2-7, with D possibly matching TRBD1 (6 bases). Between the trimmed V and J ends, which lost 4 bases and 3 bases, there was a span of 16 bases. The CDR3 has 15 residues. Per the germline V gene, CDR1 is SGHVS and CDR2 is FQNEAQ. Written as DNA, the CDR3 is TGTGCCAGCAGCTCCCCGGAGACAGGCCACTACGAGCAGTACTTC. Amino acids: CASSSPETGHYEQYF.

This clone was seen a single time. The chain employs TRBV7-9 and TRBJ2-7, with 7 bases lining up with TRBD2. CDR3 length equals 16 residues. Per germline, CDR1 SEHNR and CDR2 FQNEAQ (reference sequence). Trimming cost V 2 bases and J 5 bases; bases outside gene matches: 12. This CDR3 reads CASSLLLTSLVHEQYF. In nucleotides, the CDR3 is TGTGCCAGCAGCTTACTACTGACTAGCCTCGTCCACGAGCAGTACTTC.

V gene TRBV10-2 combines with J gene TRBJ1-1, with 8 bases lining up with TRBD1. CDR3 length equals 14 residues. Per the germline V gene, CDR1 is WSHSY and CDR2 is SAAADI. The trim removed 4 bases at V and 7 bases at J, leaving 8 bases unmatched. The CDR3 DNA sequence: TGCGCCAGCAGTGGAGGGCAGGGGGCCTTTGAAGCTTTCTTT. This gives the protein CASSGGQGAFEAFF.

The genes are TRBV10-3 and TRBJ2-1, with TRBD2 matching 16 bases. Germline CDR1 is ENHRY and CDR2 is SYGVKD. Trimming took 4 bases from V and 8 from J; bases not matched to a gene: 14. This CDR3 region has 19 residues. This CDR3 is CAISGRTGTSGGAWYEQFF. CDR3 in DNA: TGTGCCATCAGTGGGCGAACCGGGACTAGCGGGGGGGCTTGGTATGAGCAGTTCTTC.

This clone was observed a handful of times. The V and J genes are TRBV30 and TRBJ2-7; 7 bases agree with TRBD1. The CDR3 loop spans 11 amino acids. CDR1 and CDR2 from the germline V gene are GTSNPN and SVGIG (reference sequence). V shed 5 bases and J 4 bases; nucleotides not matched to a gene: 2. The CDR3 protein is CAWAGGYEQYF. In DNA form, the CDR3 reads TGTGCCTGGGCAGGGGGTTACGAGCAGTACTTC.

A single count supports this clone. V gene TRBV30 combines with J gene TRBJ2-3, with TRBD2 matching 11 bases. Germline CDR1 and CDR2: GTSNPN and SVGIG (reference sequence). The CDR3 totals 16 residues. Germline trimming cut 3 bases from V and 2 bases from J; bases unmatched to any gene: 7. This CDR3 is CAWSGLAGGNTDTQYF. The CDR3 coding sequence is TGTGCCTGGAGCGGACTAGCGGGCGGAAACACAGATACGCAGTATTTT.

V usage is TRBV6-5 and J usage is TRBJ1-2; D is ambiguous. The CDR3 runs to 14 residues. CDR1 is MNHEY, CDR2 SVGAGI, per germline. V lost 4 bases, J lost 5 bases, and 14 bases lay in between. The CDR3 bases are TGTGCCAGCAGTTTCCTGCCGGAGGGTTATGGCTACACCTTC. Translating gives CASSFLPEGYGYTF.

The chain joins TRBV12-3 or TRBV12-4 to TRBJ1-5, with D perhaps matching TRBD1 (5 bases). Trimming took 4 bases from V and 7 from J, leaving 11 bases between them. The CDR3 spans 13 residues. The CDR3, as DNA: TGTGCCAGCAGTTCAGGGCAGAGGCAGCCCCAGCATTTT. This codes for CASSSGQRQPQHF.

The chain recombines TRBV7-2 with TRBJ2-3; D not certain. V lost 2 bases, J lost 1 base, and 7 bases lay in between. The CDR3 sequence is 14 residues long. Germline V gene data show CDR1 as SGHTA and CDR2 as FQGNSA. Written as DNA, the CDR3 is TGTGCCAGCAGCTTACAGCAGGGCACAGATACGCAGTATTTT. It codes for CASSLQQGTDTQYF.

This clone was picked up a small number of times. The same CDR3 also results from other DNA sequences found in this sample. This sequence joins TRBV7-9 and TRBJ1-1, with D perhaps matching TRBD1 (6 bases). V lost 4 bases and J lost 2, with 8 bases in between. CDR3 length: 13 residues. The germline CDR1 and CDR2 sequences are SEHNR and FQNEAQ (reference sequence). For the CDR3, the DNA is TGTGCCAGCAGCTCACAGGGAAACACTGAAGCTTTCTTT. Translating gives CASSSQGNTEAFF.

The chain combines TRBV5-4 with TRBJ1-1; 11 bases match TRBD1. The junction had 5 bases not matched to a gene; V was cut back by 5 bases and J by 5 bases. Germline V gene sequence: CDR1 SGHNT, CDR2 YYREEE (reference sequence). This CDR3 comprises 14 residues. CDR3 sequence (DNA): TGTGCCAGCAGGTCCGGGACAGGGGGAACTGAAGCTTTCTTT. Encoded protein: CASRSGTGGTEAFF.

The chain has TRBV9 and TRBJ2-7; TRBD1 aligns across 7 bases. V gave up 4 bases and J gave up 6 bases; unmatched junction bases: 16. This CDR3 has 16 amino acids. CDR1 and CDR2 from the germline V gene are SGDLS and YYNGEE. CDR3 DNA: TGTGCCAGCAGCCTCTACAGGGAATATGACAGGGCCGAGCAGTACTTC. Translated, it gives CASSLYREYDRAEQYF.

This chain links TRBV7-2 with TRBJ1-1; D gene uncertain. The CDR3 covers 14 residues. V was trimmed by 1 base and J by 4 bases, leaving 10 bases between them. Germline-derived CDR1 and CDR2 are SGHTA and FQGNSA. The CDR3 coding sequence is TGTGCCAGCAGCTTAGTTTCGGAGGGCACTGAAGCTTTCTTT. Amino acid sequence: CASSLVSEGTEAFF.

The chain is built from TRBV11-2 and TRBJ2-7, with D perhaps TRBD2 (5 bases). This CDR3 is 14 amino acids long. V was pared by 5 bases and J by 6 bases, with 17 bases between. CDR1 is SGHAT, CDR2 FQNNGV, per germline. CDR3 bases: TGTGCCAGCAGCCTTCGGACTGGCAGCCCCGAGCAGTACTTC. Its translation is CASSLRTGSPEQYF. The full variable domain, completed using reference TRBV11-2 and TRBJ2-7, is EAGVAQSPRYKIIEKRQSVAFWCNPISGHATLYWYQQILGQGPKLLIQFQNNGVVDDSQLPKDRFSAERLKGVDSTLKIQPAKLEDSAVYLCASSLRTGSPEQYFGPGTRLTVT.

The V and J genes are TRBV7-3 and TRBJ2-1, with TRBD2 matching 8 bases. CDR1 is SGHTA, CDR2 FQGTGA, per germline. Trimming took 4 bases from V and 4 from J; bases not matched to a gene: 9. This CDR3 region has 16 residues. The CDR3 here is CASSSSSSGLYNEQFF. CDR3 coding DNA: TGTGCCAGCAGCTCCTCATCTAGCGGGCTGTACAATGAGCAGTTCTTC.

The chain employs TRBV7-9 and TRBJ2-7; D might be TRBD2 (5 bases). The CDR3 is made up of 10 amino acids. The germline V and J ends were trimmed by 8 bases and 3 bases, with 5 bases remaining between them. Germline CDR1 reads SEHNR; CDR2 reads FQNEAQ (reference sequence). This chain's CDR3 is CASAGYEQYF. In DNA form, the CDR3 reads TGTGCCAGCGCGGGCTACGAGCAGTACTTC.

This clone was detected once. The chain combines TRBV25-1 with TRBJ1-4; D is undetermined. CDR1 is MGHDK and CDR2 is SYGVNS in the germline V gene. Trimming shortened V by 10 bases and J by 0 bases, and 3 bases separated the two germline ends. The CDR3 is made up of 11 amino acids. DNA for the CDR3: TGTGCCACGGCAACTAATGAAAAACTGTTTTTT. Translated: CATATNEKLFF.

The chain combines TRBV24-1 with TRBJ2-7; 10 positions match TRBD1. CDR3 length equals 17 residues. Trimming took 5 bases from V and 2 from J; bases not matched to a gene: 11. The germline V gene has CDR1 KGHDR and CDR2 SFDVKD. CDR3 DNA: TGTGCCACCAGTGGCTTCTCTGCCGGGACAGGGGCCTACGAGCAGTACTTC. This translates into CATSGFSAGTGAYEQYF.

The chain recombines TRBV30 with TRBJ2-7; D not certain. This CDR3 spans 14 amino acids. The germline V and J ends were trimmed by 2 bases and 4 bases, with 15 bases remaining between them. Germline V gives CDR1 GTSNPN, CDR2 SVGIG (reference sequence). CDR3 DNA: TGTGCCTGGAGTTCCGATCTCTCGGGTTACGAGCAGTACTTC. Its protein product is CAWSSDLSGYEQYF.

The sample holds one count of this clone. As DNA, the CDR3 is TGTGCCAGCAGTTACTCTCTCAATCAGCCCCAGCATTTT. Protein: CASSYSLNQPQHF. V usage is TRBV6-2 or TRBV6-3 and J usage is TRBJ1-5; D uncertain. Per the germline V gene, CDR1 is MNHEY and CDR2 is SVGEGT. The V and J ends lost 0 bases and 3 bases respectively, with 3 bases between them. The CDR3 sequence is 13 residues long.

The V call is TRBV9, the J call TRBJ2-7, with TRBD1 matching 7 bases. Germline-derived CDR1 and CDR2 are SGDLS and YYNGEE. J lost 2 bases, V lost 4 bases, and 3 bases had no gene match. CDR3 size: 13 residues. DNA for the CDR3: TGTGCCAGCAGCCTTGGGACAGCCTACGAGCAGTACTTC. It specifies CASSLGTAYEQYF.

V is TRBV11-2 and J is TRBJ2-7; TRBD2 matches at 9 bases. V lost 2 bases, J lost 0 bases, and 8 bases stayed unmatched. Per the germline V gene, CDR1 is SGHAT and CDR2 is FQNNGV. This CDR3 spans 17 amino acids. CDR3 DNA: TGTGCCAGCAGCTTAACTTTGAGCGGGGGGCACTCCTACGAGCAGTACTTC. As protein: CASSLTLSGGHSYEQYF. The full variable domain, rest sourced from reference TRBV11-2 and TRBJ2-7, is EAGVAQSPRYKIIEKRQSVAFWCNPISGHATLYWYQQILGQGPKLLIQFQNNGVVDDSQLPKDRFSAERLKGVDSTLKIQPAKLEDSAVYLCASSLTLSGGHSYEQYFGPGTRLTVT.